This TCR beta chain was obtained from a study of control samples from healthy donors and cancer patients. Germline CDR1 MDHEN, CDR2 SYDVKM. The CDR3 extends over 16 amino acids. Trimming pared 3 bases from V and 0 bases from J, leaving 12 bases between. Generated by immunoSEQ multiplex PCR, the TCRdb table keeps only in-frame clones and is missing some. The sample lists under 90,000 clones, approximately 92% occurring once. J is TRBJ1-3 and V is TRBV28; D call uncertain. The TCR was taken from an older woman in good health. The sequenced material came from blood. CDR3 in amino acids: CASSFYSSHSGNTIYF. The CDR3 DNA reads TGTGCCAGCAGTTTCTACAGTTCGCACTCTGGAAACACCATATATTTT.